The 25 T cell receptor beta chains reported below all come from one sample, sequenced in a study of cytomegalovirus exposure and HLA in healthy donors. A multiplex PCR was run with 60 Vbeta primers and 13 Jbeta primers. The table came from immunoSEQ multiplex PCR; TCRdb's copy has only in-frame clones and leaves some out. Seen here are 140,000 to 150,000 clones, approximately 80% observed once, and the top ten hold roughly 3.8%. The sample consisted of PBMCs. Every receptor here comes from a male donor in good health and CMV-seronegative.

This chain links TRBV19 with TRBJ1-1; D may be TRBD1 (6 bases). The ends were cut back, 5 bases at V and 1 base at J, with 8 bases in the middle. Germline assignment: CDR1 LNHDA and CDR2 SQIVND (reference sequence). This CDR3 has 13 residues. CDR3 sequence reads: CASSATGNTEAFF. DNA of the CDR3: TGTGCCAGTAGTGCGACAGGGAACACTGAAGCTTTCTTT.

The V and J genes are TRBV27 and TRBJ1-1; TRBD1 might be the D (5 bases). V was pared by 5 bases and J by 3 bases, with 16 bases between. The length of the CDR3 is 15 residues. The V gene's germline CDR1 is MNHEY and CDR2 SMNVEV (reference sequence). The CDR3 nucleotides are TGTGCCAGCAGTCGACAGCAATTACCGTACACTGAAGCTTTCTTT. Encoded protein: CASSRQQLPYTEAFF.

The J gene is TRBJ1-2, the V gene TRBV6-1; possible D gene TRBD1, 6 bases. Looked up from germline, CDR1 is MNHNS and CDR2 is SASEGT. V was pared by 7 bases and J by 4 bases, with 13 bases between. The CDR3 extends over 13 amino acids. The CDR3 spells CASNVQGRYGYTF. CDR3 bases: TGTGCCAGCAACGTACAGGGTCGCTATGGCTACACCTTC.

This clone was seen more than once but under ten times. CDR3 sequence: CASSLGLAGGSDTQYF. The CDR3 region has the DNA TGTGCCAGCAGCTTGGGGCTAGCGGGAGGGTCAGATACGCAGTATTTT. V gene TRBV5-4 combines with J gene TRBJ2-3; 12 positions match TRBD2. The V gene end was trimmed by 0 bases and the J gene end by 4 bases; junction bases not matched to a gene: 3. The CDR3 spans 16 residues. Germline V lookup: CDR1 SGHNT, CDR2 YYREEE (reference sequence). The variable domain in full, with the rest retrieved from reference TRBV5-4 and TRBJ2-3, is ETGVTQSPTHLIKTRGQQVTLRCSSQSGHNTVSWYQQALGQGPQFIFQYYREEENGRGNFPPRFSGLQFPNYSSELNVNALELDDSALYLCASSLGLAGGSDTQYFGPGTRLTVL.

This chain's CDR3 is CASSWAGSGTEAFF. The CDR3 DNA is TGCGCCAGCAGCTGGGCAGGGTCGGGCACTGAAGCTTTCTTT. V is TRBV5-1 and J is TRBJ1-1; possible D gene TRBD1, 5 bases. V was trimmed by 3 bases and J by 4 bases, leaving 13 bases between them. The germline gives CDR1 SGHRS, CDR2 YFSETQ. This CDR3 region has 14 residues.

The genes are TRBV9 and TRBJ1-1; D gene unclear. CDR1 is SGDLS and CDR2 is YYNGEE in the germline V gene. The CDR3 loop spans 13 amino acids. Trimming left V 0 bases short and J 6 bases short, with 9 bases between. The CDR3 DNA sequence: TGTGCCAGCAGCGTAGAAGGGAGGCCTGAAGCTTTCTTT. Amino acids: CASSVEGRPEAFF.

The chain uses TRBV27 and TRBJ2-1; D perhaps matches TRBD1 (6 bases). CDR3 size: 14 residues. The germline gives CDR1 MNHEY, CDR2 SMNVEV (reference sequence). V was pared by 3 bases and J by 4 bases, with 10 bases between. CDR3 sequence (DNA): TGTGCCAGCAGTTTGTTCAGGGGTTACAATGAGCAGTTCTTC. Protein sequence: CASSLFRGYNEQFF.

CDR3 sequence: CASSLTGVETQYF. CDR3 bases: TGTGCCAGCAGCTTGACAGGGGTGGAGACCCAGTACTTC. The rearrangement links TRBV7-9 to TRBJ2-5; 8 nucleotides align to TRBD1. Trimming took 3 bases from V and 5 from J; bases not matched to a gene: 2. CDR3 length: 13 amino acids. The germline CDR1 and CDR2 sequences are SEHNR and FQNEAQ (reference sequence).

J is TRBJ1-5 and V is TRBV6-6; TRBD1 agrees at 7 bases. V dropped 6 bases and J dropped 9; count of bases not matched to a gene: 11. Germline CDR1 and CDR2: MNHNY and SVGAGI (reference sequence). This CDR3 is built from 14 residues. CDR3 sequence reads: CASRSDRTSVPQHF. The CDR3 DNA is TGTGCCAGCAGGTCGGACAGGACGAGTGTGCCCCAGCATTTT.

This clone was seen a few times. The rearrangement joins TRBV14 to TRBJ2-7; 9 bases fit TRBD1. V lost 4 bases to trimming and J lost 5 bases; unmatched junction nucleotides: 9. The CDR3 runs 15 residues. Germline V gene data show CDR1 as SGHDN and CDR2 as FVKESK. The CDR3 spells CASSRVGTGRNEQYF. In nucleotides, the CDR3 is TGTGCCAGCAGCCGTGTCGGGACAGGGAGAAACGAGCAGTACTTC.

CDR3 amino acids: CASSYDSVNTEAFF. The CDR3 nucleotides read TGTGCCAGCTCATACGACAGCGTGAACACTGAAGCTTTCTTT. The chain links TRBV18 to TRBJ1-1; D is possibly TRBD1 (5 bases). The CDR3 runs 14 residues. With 5 bases removed from V and 0 bases from J, the gap between germline ends came to 10 bases. CDR1 is KGHSH, CDR2 LQKENI, per germline.

Notes on this clone: Compared with germline, one end of the junction differs, possibly owing to a read error. This chain uses TRBV9 with TRBJ2-3, with 7 bases identical to TRBD2. The CDR3 is 15 residues long. Germline lookup yields CDR1 SGDLS and CDR2 YYNGEE. In DNA form, the CDR3 reads TGTGCCAGCAGCGTACGAGCGGGAAGCAGAGATACGCAGTATTTT. Its translation: CASSVRAGSRDTQYF.

The chain employs TRBV5-1 and TRBJ2-5; 9 bases are shared with TRBD1. TRBJ2-7 explains the end of the DNA better; the J call may be wrong. Germline CDR1 reads SGHRS; CDR2 reads YFSETQ. The CDR3 consists of 16 residues. The CDR3, as DNA: TGCGCCAGCAGCTTGTATGGCGGCCGGACAGGGGACGAGCAGTACTTC. Translated, it gives CASSLYGGRTGDEQYF.

The rearrangement uses TRBV4-2 and TRBJ1-6, with 7 bases fitting TRBD1. The germline CDR1 and CDR2 sequences are LGHNA and YNFKEQ. The CDR3 is 17 residues long. With 0 bases clipped from V and 6 bases from J, the junction kept 8 bases outside the gene matches. The CDR3 spells CASSQDAPRDSNSPLHF. The CDR3 nucleotides are TGTGCCAGCAGCCAAGATGCCCCCCGGGACAGTAATTCACCCCTCCACTTT.

The CDR3: CASSDATGTIQYF. CDR3 coding DNA: TGTGCCAGCAGTGACGCTACCGGGACTATTCAGTACTTC. The chain joins TRBV6-4 to TRBJ2-7, with 7 bases fitting TRBD2. The CDR3 runs to 13 residues. V was clipped by 2 bases and J by 10 bases; unmatched bases: 8. Per germline, CDR1 MRHNA and CDR2 SNTAGT.

The rearrangement uses TRBV9 and TRBJ2-1; 7 nucleotides match TRBD1. CDR1 is SGDLS and CDR2 is YYNGEE in the germline V gene. This CDR3 is 15 amino acids long. The V and J ends lost 6 bases and 10 bases, in that order; junction bases with no gene match: 16. The CDR3 coding sequence is TGTGCCAGCAACACCTACTTTGAGGGGGCAGGGGAGCAGTTCTTC. It specifies CASNTYFEGAGEQFF.

V usage is TRBV4-1 and J usage is TRBJ1-2; 10 bases match TRBD1. Per germline, CDR1 MGHRA and CDR2 YSYEKL. The length of the CDR3 is 16 residues. The V gene end was trimmed by 6 bases and the J gene end by 8 bases; junction bases not matched to a gene: 15. CDR3 residues: CASSQSRDRGSYGYTF. CDR3 coding DNA: TGCGCCAGCAGTCAAAGCCGGGACAGGGGATCGTACGGCTACACCTTC.

The chain has TRBV12-5 and TRBJ1-1; TRBD1 agrees at 12 bases. The CDR3 is made up of 14 amino acids. CDR1 and CDR2 from the germline V gene are LGHNT and FRNRAP. Trimming took 7 bases from V and 4 from J; bases not matched to a gene: 4. CDR3 region: CASAGQGAFTEAFF. CDR3 DNA sequence: TGTGCTAGTGCGGGACAGGGGGCGTTCACTGAAGCTTTCTTT.

This chain joins TRBV15 and TRBJ2-1, with TRBD2 identical over 15 bases. The V gene's germline CDR1 is LNHNV and CDR2 YYDKDF (reference sequence). V shed 8 bases and J 2 bases; nucleotides not matched to a gene: 7. The CDR3 runs to 17 residues. CDR3 in amino acids: CATEMGLAGGPYNEQFF. CDR3 DNA: TGTGCCACCGAAATGGGACTAGCGGGAGGTCCCTACAATGAGCAGTTCTTC.

The rearrangement joins TRBV19 to TRBJ1-2; 7 bases are shared with TRBD1. This CDR3 has 14 residues. Unmatched junction bases numbered 12, after V lost 6 bases and J lost 8 bases. Germline CDR1 and CDR2: LNHDA and SQIVND (reference sequence). CDR3 loop: CASRPGTAFVGYTF. The CDR3, as DNA: TGTGCCAGTAGACCTGGGACAGCTTTTGTAGGCTACACCTTC.

This clone was detected only a few times. The CDR3 here is CASSYGIDGGSYGYTF. The DNA for the CDR3 is TGTGCCAGCAGTTACGGTATCGACGGGGGGTCCTATGGCTACACCTTC. The chain carries TRBV6-6 and TRBJ1-2, with D maybe TRBD1 (5 bases). Germline-derived CDR1 and CDR2 are MNHNY and SVGAGI (reference sequence). Trimming removed 2 bases from V and 4 bases from J, with 17 bases in between. CDR3 length: 16 amino acids.

The rearrangement uses TRBV4-1 and TRBJ1-1; TRBD1 matches 8 bases. Per the germline V gene, CDR1 is MGHRA and CDR2 is YSYEKL. The CDR3 is made up of 14 amino acids. V lost 5 bases to trimming and J lost 3 bases; unmatched junction nucleotides: 5. The CDR3 loop reads CASSSKQGDTEAFF. The CDR3 region has the DNA TGCGCCAGCAGCTCGAAACAGGGGGACACTGAAGCTTTCTTT.

The genes are TRBV9 and TRBJ2-1, with TRBD2 matching 10 bases. The V segment lost 7 bases and the J segment 8 bases; nucleotides outside the gene matches: 12. The CDR3 runs 15 residues. CDR1 and CDR2 (germline): SGDLS, YYNGEE. This chain's CDR3 is CASCKTSGLGDEQFF. The CDR3 DNA reads as TGTGCCAGCTGCAAGACTAGCGGGTTGGGGGATGAGCAGTTCTTC.

The V gene is TRBV7-9, the J gene TRBJ2-1; TRBD1 is a possible D gene (5 bases). Germline V gives CDR1 SEHNR, CDR2 FQNEAQ (reference sequence). V lost 1 base to trimming and J lost 7 bases, with 11 bases between them. The CDR3 is 14 amino acids. CDR3 loop: CASSLVARVNEQFF. DNA of the CDR3: TGTGCCAGCAGCTTAGTAGCCAGGGTTAATGAGCAGTTCTTC.

J is TRBJ1-1 and V is TRBV30; no reliable D call. Between the trimmed V and J ends, which lost 4 bases and 5 bases, there was a span of 11 bases. This CDR3 is built from 12 residues. Germline CDR1 is GTSNPN and CDR2 is SVGIG (reference sequence). CDR3 loop: CAWKGGRTEAFF. CDR3 bases: TGTGCCTGGAAGGGAGGGAGGACTGAAGCTTTCTTT.